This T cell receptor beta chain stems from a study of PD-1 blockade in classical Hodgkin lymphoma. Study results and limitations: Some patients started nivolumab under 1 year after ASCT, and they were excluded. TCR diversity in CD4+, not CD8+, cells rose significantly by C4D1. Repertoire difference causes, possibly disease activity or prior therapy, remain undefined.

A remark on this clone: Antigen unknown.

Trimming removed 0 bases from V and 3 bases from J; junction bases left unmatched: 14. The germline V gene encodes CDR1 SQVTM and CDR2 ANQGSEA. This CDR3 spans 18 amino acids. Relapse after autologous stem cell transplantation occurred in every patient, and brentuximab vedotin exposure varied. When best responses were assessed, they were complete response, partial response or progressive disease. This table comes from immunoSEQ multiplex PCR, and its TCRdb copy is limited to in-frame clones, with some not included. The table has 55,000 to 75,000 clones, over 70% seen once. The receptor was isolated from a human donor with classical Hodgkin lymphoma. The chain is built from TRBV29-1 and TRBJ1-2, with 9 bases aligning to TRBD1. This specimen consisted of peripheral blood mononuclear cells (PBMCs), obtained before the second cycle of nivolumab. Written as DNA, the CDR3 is TGCAGCGTTGAAGAGTCTGATACCGGACAGGGGTTGTACTATGGCTACACCTTC. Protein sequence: CSVEESDTGQGLYYGYTF.